Detailed here is one T cell receptor beta chain. The data were obtained in a study of T cells expressing NK-cell markers. Study summary: Sequenced donors, eight in total, included seven who were HCMV-seropositive and one who was seronegative.

The germline gives CDR1 KGHSH, CDR2 LQKENI. This CDR3 is built from 13 residues. Researchers built TCR beta cDNA using 5'RACE template switching with UMIs. TCRdb reprocessed the 5' RACE reads, keeping one entry per CDR3 protein, no DNA. In total, the table holds about 370,000 distinct CDR3 sequences. The chain links TRBV18 to TRBJ2-3. The sequencing input was blood T cells: a sorted CD56 or NKG2C T cell subset, CD4+ or CD8+ T cells, or bulk PBMC T cells (not recorded which). The receptor was isolated from a woman aged 50 to 60 in good health. CDR3 region: CASSPVPKDTQYF.